The rows below give T cell receptor beta chains drawn from one sample of a study of blood T cell repertoires in COVID-19. Produced via immunoSEQ multiplex PCR; TCRdb's table is partial and in-frame only. In the table there are fewer than 500,000 clones, 70% to 90% of which are singletons. The sample comprised peripheral blood. These receptors all come from a man younger than 35 with COVID-19, enrolled during active disease. The CDR3 runs from the conserved cysteine through the conserved F or W. D genes are given only for firm matches. Clone size is shown for a subset of rows, as once, few, many or a class of expanded clone.

abundance: .
j_gene: TRBJ1-2
v_gene: TRBV13
d_gene: TRBD1
CDR3aa: CASSNRDSFPVADGYTF
CDR3nt: TGTGCCAGCAGCAACAGGGACAGTTTTCCAGTAGCTGATGGCTACACCTTC

abundance: .
j_gene: TRBJ2-3
v_gene: TRBV7-9
d_gene: TRBD2
CDR3aa: CASSRRHQAGDTDTQYF
CDR3nt: TGTGCCAGCAGCCGCCGACACCAAGCGGGGGACACAGATACGCAGTATTTT

abundance: .
j_gene: TRBJ2-2
v_gene: TRBV11-2
d_gene: .
CDR3aa: CASKEADTGELFF
CDR3nt: TGTGCCTCCAAGGAAGCGGACACCGGGGAGCTGTTTTTT

abundance: .
j_gene: TRBJ2-2
v_gene: TRBV7-2
d_gene: .
CDR3aa: CASSRTRSVSGELFF
CDR3nt: TGTGCCAGCAGCCGTACCCGGAGTGTTTCCGGGGAGCTGTTTTTT

abundance: few
j_gene: TRBJ2-3
v_gene: TRBV4-1
d_gene: TRBD1
CDR3aa: CASSQGGYGQVSTDTQYF
CDR3nt: TGCGCCAGCAGCCAAGGAGGGTACGGACAGGTTAGCACAGATACGCAGTATTTT

abundance: .
j_gene: TRBJ1-1
v_gene: TRBV6-5
d_gene: TRBD1
CDR3aa: CASRVTGTGGAAFF
CDR3nt: TGTGCCAGCAGAGTTACCGGGACAGGGGGCGCGGCTTTCTTT

abundance: .
j_gene: TRBJ1-1
v_gene: TRBV18
d_gene: TRBD1
CDR3aa: CASSRTGTGGIEAFF
CDR3nt: TGTGCCAGCTCACGAACCGGGACAGGGGGAATTGAAGCTTTCTTT

abundance: .
j_gene: TRBJ2-1
v_gene: TRBV6-5
d_gene: .
CDR3aa: CASRAGTLYEQFF
CDR3nt: TGTGCCAGCAGGGCCGGGACATTATATGAGCAGTTCTTC

abundance: .
j_gene: TRBJ2-7
v_gene: TRBV5-4
d_gene: TRBD2
CDR3aa: CASSPPISGGQLEQYF
CDR3nt: TGTGCCAGCAGCCCACCGATTTCGGGGGGGCAGCTCGAGCAGTACTTC

abundance: once
j_gene: TRBJ2-3
v_gene: TRBV7-9
d_gene: TRBD1
CDR3aa: CASRPGQNTQYF
CDR3nt: TGTGCCAGCAGACCGGGACAGAATACGCAGTATTTT

abundance: .
j_gene: TRBJ1-3
v_gene: TRBV7-2
d_gene: .
CDR3aa: CASSLQRGVGNTIYF
CDR3nt: TGTGCCAGCAGCTTACAGCGGGGGGTGGGAAACACCATATATTTT

abundance: .
j_gene: TRBJ1-1
v_gene: TRBV7-9
d_gene: TRBD1
CDR3aa: CASSAWDRGGGNTEAFF
CDR3nt: TGTGCCAGCAGCGCATGGGACAGGGGAGGCGGGAACACTGAAGCTTTCTTT

abundance: once
j_gene: TRBJ2-2
v_gene: TRBV24-1
d_gene: TRBD1
CDR3aa: CATSDGDRGRTGELFF
CDR3nt: TGTGCCACCAGTGATGGCGACAGGGGGCGTACCGGGGAGCTGTTTTTT

abundance: .
j_gene: TRBJ1-5
v_gene: TRBV10-2
d_gene: .
CDR3aa: CASSPTGGNQPQHF
CDR3nt: TGCGCCAGCAGCCCAACCGGGGGCAATCAGCCCCAGCATTTT

abundance: .
j_gene: TRBJ1-4
v_gene: TRBV2
d_gene: .
CDR3aa: CASSEGSNRKLFF
CDR3nt: TGTGCCAGCAGTGAGGGCTCGAACCGAAAACTGTTTTTT

abundance: .
j_gene: TRBJ1-5
v_gene: TRBV6-5
d_gene: TRBD1
CDR3aa: CASSPRQGLQPQHF
CDR3nt: TGTGCCAGCAGTCCCCGACAGGGTCTTCAGCCCCAGCATTTT

abundance: .
j_gene: TRBJ1-2
v_gene: TRBV5-5
d_gene: TRBD1
CDR3aa: CASSQGTGKHYGYTF
CDR3nt: TGTGCCAGCAGCCAAGGGACAGGGAAACACTATGGCTACACCTTC

abundance: .
j_gene: TRBJ2-5
v_gene: TRBV2
d_gene: .
CDR3aa: CASSARGQETQYF
CDR3nt: TGTGCCAGCAGTGCCAGGGGTCAAGAGACCCAGTACTTC

abundance: .
j_gene: TRBJ2-7
v_gene: TRBV6-5
d_gene: TRBD1
CDR3aa: CASSYSTGGEGYEQYF
CDR3nt: TGTGCCAGCAGTTACTCGACAGGGGGCGAAGGGTACGAGCAGTACTTC

abundance: .
j_gene: TRBJ1-3
v_gene: TRBV19
d_gene: .
CDR3aa: CASRTVSSGNTIYF
CDR3nt: TGTGCCAGTAGAACAGTGAGCTCTGGAAACACCATATATTTT

abundance: .
j_gene: TRBJ2-3
v_gene: TRBV5-1
d_gene: .
CDR3aa: CASSYTSSTDTQYF
CDR3nt: TGCGCCAGCAGCTACACCTCTAGCACAGATACGCAGTATTTT

abundance: .
j_gene: TRBJ2-1
v_gene: TRBV12-2
d_gene: .
CDR3aa: CASRPRTSGIQSSYNEQFF
CDR3nt: TGTGCAAGTCGCCCTAGGACTAGTGGGATCCAAAGCTCCTACAATGAGCAGTTCTTC

abundance: .
j_gene: TRBJ2-1
v_gene: TRBV4-1
d_gene: TRBD2
CDR3aa: CASSPGLAGAYSYNEQFF
CDR3nt: TGCGCCAGCAGCCCCGGACTAGCGGGAGCCTACTCCTACAATGAGCAGTTCTTC

abundance: once
j_gene: TRBJ1-1
v_gene: TRBV19
d_gene: TRBD1
CDR3aa: CASRKGQLEAFF
CDR3nt: TGTGCCAGTAGGAAGGGACAGCTTGAAGCTTTCTTT

abundance: many
j_gene: TRBJ2-7
v_gene: TRBV9
d_gene: TRBD1
CDR3aa: CASSPLGQGIYEQYF
CDR3nt: TGTGCCAGCAGCCCACTGGGACAGGGAATTTACGAGCAGTACTTC

abundance: .
j_gene: TRBJ2-1
v_gene: TRBV27
d_gene: .
CDR3aa: CASSLEHNEQFF
CDR3nt: TGTGCCAGCAGTTTAGAGCACAATGAGCAGTTCTTC

abundance: .
j_gene: TRBJ2-7
v_gene: TRBV11-2
d_gene: TRBD1
CDR3aa: CASSLGRGRMGEQYF
CDR3nt: TGTGCCAGCAGCTTAGGTAGGGGGCGGATGGGCGAGCAGTACTTC

abundance: few
j_gene: TRBJ1-4
v_gene: TRBV7-2
d_gene: TRBD1
CDR3aa: CASSLGQGYGKLFF
CDR3nt: TGTGCCAGCAGCTTAGGACAGGGATATGGAAAACTGTTTTTT

abundance: few
j_gene: TRBJ2-2
v_gene: TRBV6-5
d_gene: TRBD2
CDR3aa: CASSYTTSANTGELFF
CDR3nt: TGTGCCAGCAGTTACACGACTAGCGCGAACACCGGGGAGCTGTTTTTT

abundance: .
j_gene: TRBJ2-3
v_gene: TRBV6-1
d_gene: TRBD2
CDR3aa: CASSALAGDSPTDTQYF
CDR3nt: TGTGCCAGCAGTGCACTAGCGGGGGATTCCCCCACAGATACGCAGTATTTT

abundance: .
j_gene: TRBJ1-3
v_gene: TRBV5-5
d_gene: .
CDR3aa: CASSSTSSGNTIYF
CDR3nt: TGTGCCAGCAGCTCGACAAGCTCTGGAAACACCATATATTTT

abundance: .
j_gene: TRBJ1-1
v_gene: TRBV6-2/TRBV6-3
d_gene: .
CDR3aa: CASSYQNTEAFF
CDR3nt: TGTGCCAGCAGTTACCAGAACACTGAAGCTTTCTTT

abundance: .
j_gene: TRBJ2-2
v_gene: TRBV15
d_gene: TRBD1
CDR3aa: CATSRSDRGLGELFF
CDR3nt: TGTGCCACCAGCAGATCGGACAGGGGACTCGGGGAGCTGTTTTTT

abundance: .
j_gene: TRBJ2-7
v_gene: TRBV4-1
d_gene: .
CDR3aa: CASSPGGGEQYF
CDR3nt: TGCGCCAGCAGTCCCGGAGGCGGGGAGCAGTACTTC

abundance: .
j_gene: TRBJ1-1
v_gene: TRBV19
d_gene: .
CDR3aa: CASKVKGTGMNTEAFF
CDR3nt: TGTGCCAGTAAGGTAAAAGGAACAGGGATGAACACTGAAGCTTTCTTT

abundance: once
j_gene: TRBJ2-7
v_gene: TRBV5-1
d_gene: .
CDR3aa: CASSLTGNYEQYF
CDR3nt: TGCGCCAGCAGCTTAACAGGGAACTACGAGCAGTACTTC

abundance: .
j_gene: TRBJ2-7
v_gene: TRBV27
d_gene: .
CDR3aa: CASSPGRTYEQYF
CDR3nt: TGTGCCAGCAGCCCGGGAAGAACCTACGAGCAGTACTTC

abundance: .
j_gene: TRBJ2-2
v_gene: TRBV9
d_gene: TRBD2
CDR3aa: CASSVSKGTSGSEEELFF
CDR3nt: TGTGCCAGCAGCGTTTCCAAAGGGACTAGCGGGAGTGAGGAGGAGCTGTTTTTT

abundance: .
j_gene: TRBJ1-2
v_gene: TRBV10-1
d_gene: TRBD1
CDR3aa: CASSEGTGGGYTF
CDR3nt: TGCGCCAGCAGTGAGGGGACAGGGGGTGGCTACACCTTC

abundance: .
j_gene: TRBJ1-1
v_gene: TRBV6-5
d_gene: .
CDR3aa: CASSIRQAMNTEAFF
CDR3nt: TGTGCCAGCAGTATCCGACAGGCCATGAACACTGAAGCTTTCTTT

abundance: .
j_gene: TRBJ2-3
v_gene: TRBV5-6
d_gene: .
CDR3aa: CASSAGPHTDTQYF
CDR3nt: TGTGCCAGCAGCGCGGGCCCCCACACAGATACGCAGTATTTT

abundance: .
j_gene: TRBJ1-1
v_gene: TRBV20-1
d_gene: TRBD1
CDR3aa: CSARGDRGAFF
CDR3nt: TGCAGTGCTAGAGGCGACAGGGGAGCTTTCTTT

abundance: .
j_gene: TRBJ2-1
v_gene: TRBV4-1
d_gene: TRBD1
CDR3aa: CASSQERQGPNYEQFF
CDR3nt: TGCGCCAGCAGCCAAGAAAGACAGGGCCCCAATTATGAGCAGTTCTTC

abundance: .
j_gene: TRBJ1-4
v_gene: TRBV6-2/TRBV6-3
d_gene: .
CDR3aa: CASSAHIYKGHDEKLFF
CDR3nt: TGTGCCAGCAGCGCACACATATATAAGGGGCACGACGAAAAACTGTTTTTT

abundance: .
j_gene: TRBJ1-3
v_gene: TRBV7-9
d_gene: .
CDR3aa: CASSLVRARGRNTIYF
CDR3nt: TGTGCCAGCAGCTTAGTGCGGGCCAGGGGACGAAACACCATATATTTT

abundance: .
j_gene: TRBJ1-2
v_gene: TRBV3-1/TRBV3-2
d_gene: .
CDR3aa: CASSPDWGLGYGYTF
CDR3nt: TGTGCCAGCAGCCCAGACTGGGGCCTGGGTTATGGCTACACCTTC

abundance: .
j_gene: TRBJ2-5
v_gene: TRBV9
d_gene: .
CDR3aa: CASSGGDGTQYF
CDR3nt: TGTGCCAGCAGCGGGGGCGACGGGACCCAGTACTTC

abundance: few
j_gene: TRBJ2-1
v_gene: TRBV25-1
d_gene: .
CDR3aa: CASSESQSASTNEQFF
CDR3nt: TGTGCCAGCAGTGAATCTCAGAGCGCTTCGACGAATGAGCAGTTCTTC

abundance: .
j_gene: TRBJ2-1
v_gene: TRBV5-1
d_gene: .
CDR3aa: CASSFAGAPYNEQFF
CDR3nt: TGCGCCAGCAGTTTTGCGGGGGCCCCATACAATGAGCAGTTCTTC

abundance: .
j_gene: TRBJ2-3
v_gene: TRBV6-1
d_gene: TRBD2
CDR3aa: CASSVLGTSGAVTDTQYF
CDR3nt: TGTGCCAGCAGTGTTCTCGGGACTAGCGGGGCAGTAACAGATACGCAGTATTTT